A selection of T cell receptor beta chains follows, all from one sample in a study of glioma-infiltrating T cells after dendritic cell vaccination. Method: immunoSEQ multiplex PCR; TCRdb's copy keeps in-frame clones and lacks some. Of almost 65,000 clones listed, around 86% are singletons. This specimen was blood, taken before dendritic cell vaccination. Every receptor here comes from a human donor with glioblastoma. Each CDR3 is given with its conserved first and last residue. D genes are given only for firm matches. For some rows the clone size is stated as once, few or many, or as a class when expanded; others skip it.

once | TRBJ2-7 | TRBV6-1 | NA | TGTGCCAGCAGTCTAGAGGAGTTCTCCTACGAGCAGTACTTC | CASSLEEFSYEQYF
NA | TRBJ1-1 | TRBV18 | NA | TGTGCCAGCTATCAATCGGGGAACACTGAAGCTTTCTTT | CASYQSGNTEAFF
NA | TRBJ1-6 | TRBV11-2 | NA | TGTGCCAGCAGCTTAAGGGGTACAGGAAATTCACCCCTCCACTTT | CASSLRGTGNSPLHF
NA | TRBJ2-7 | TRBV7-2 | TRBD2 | TGTGCCAGCAGCTTAGTAGGGACTAGCGGGGGGCTCCAGTACTTC | CASSLVGTSGGLQYF
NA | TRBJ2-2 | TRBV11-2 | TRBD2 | TGTGCCAGCAGCTTAGCCCCTAGCGGGGGCCCCACCGGGGAGCTGTTTTTT | CASSLAPSGGPTGELFF
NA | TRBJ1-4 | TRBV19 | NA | TGTGCCAGTAGTATGGACAGTCGGGAAAAACTGTTTTTT | CASSMDSREKLFF
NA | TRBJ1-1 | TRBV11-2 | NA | TGTGCCAGCAGCTTAGAATTCAGGGTTAAGAACACTGAAGCTTTCTTT | CASSLEFRVKNTEAFF
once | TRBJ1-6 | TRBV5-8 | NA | TGTGCCAGCAGCGCATACAGGGATAATTCACCCCTCCACTTT | CASSAYRDNSPLHF
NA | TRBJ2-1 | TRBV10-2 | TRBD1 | TGCGCCAGCTGGCCGGGACAGGGTCTGTTCTTC | CASWPGQGLFF
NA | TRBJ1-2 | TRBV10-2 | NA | TGCGCCAGCAGTGAGTCGTCAGGCTGGAATGGCTACACCTTC | CASSESSGWNGYTF
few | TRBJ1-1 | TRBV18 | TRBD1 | TGTGCCAGCTCACCGACAGGGGCGAGTGGCACTGAAGCTTTCTTT | CASSPTGASGTEAFF
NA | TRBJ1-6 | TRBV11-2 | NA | TGTGCCAGCAGCTTAACCCGAGGGAATTCACCCCTCCACTTT | CASSLTRGNSPLHF
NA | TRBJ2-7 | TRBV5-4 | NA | TGTGCCAGCAGTCCACTAACCTTACAGGAGTCCTACGAGCAGTACTTC | CASSPLTLQESYEQYF
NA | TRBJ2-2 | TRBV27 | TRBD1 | TGTGCCAGCAGCCCGGGACAGGGGTACACCGGGGAGCTGTTTTTT | CASSPGQGYTGELFF
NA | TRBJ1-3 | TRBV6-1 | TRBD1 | TGTGCCAGCAGTGAAGGGGACAGTAGAAACACCATATATTTT | CASSEGDSRNTIYF
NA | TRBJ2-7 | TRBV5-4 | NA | TGTGCCAGCAGCGTCAGGGGCGAGCAGTACTTC | CASSVRGEQYF
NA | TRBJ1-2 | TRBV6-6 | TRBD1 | TGTGCCACCCGACAGGGGACCTATGGCTACACCTTC | CATRQGTYGYTF
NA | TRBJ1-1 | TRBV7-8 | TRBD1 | TGTGCCAGCAGCGAGACAGGGGGGAACACTGAAGCTTTCTTT | CASSETGGNTEAFF
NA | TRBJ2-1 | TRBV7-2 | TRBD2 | TGTGCCAGCAGCGGATTAGCGGGGCGGTACAATGAGCAGTTCTTC | CASSGLAGRYNEQFF
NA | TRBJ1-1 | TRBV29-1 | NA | TGCAGCGTTGAAGGAAGTCGGGGGAACACTGAAGCTTTCTTT | CSVEGSRGNTEAFF
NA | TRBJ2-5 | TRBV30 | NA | TGTGCCTGGAGTCGACACAACCAAGAGACCCAGTACTTC | CAWSRHNQETQYF
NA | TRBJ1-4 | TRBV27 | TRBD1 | TGTGCCAGCAGACGGACAGGGAATAATGAAAAACTGTTTTTT | CASRRTGNNEKLFF
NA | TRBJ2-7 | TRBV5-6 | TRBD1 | TGTGCCAGCAGCCTGGGGACAGCGAGGGTTATCCACGAGCAGTACTTC | CASSLGTARVIHEQYF
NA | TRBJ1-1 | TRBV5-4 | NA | TGTGCCAGCAGCTTGGAACAGGGCGGTGAAGCTTTCTTT | CASSLEQGGEAFF
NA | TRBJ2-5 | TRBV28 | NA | TGTGCCAGCAGGCAACGGGAGAGTAGGGATTGGGAGACCCAGTACTTC | CASRQRESRDWETQYF
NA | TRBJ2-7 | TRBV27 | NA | TGTGCCAGCACCCTTACTTACGGGTCCTACGAGCAGTACTTC | CASTLTYGSYEQYF
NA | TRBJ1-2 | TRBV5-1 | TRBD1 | TGCGCCAGCAGCTTGGTTGGCAGGGGGAACTATGGCTACACCTTC | CASSLVGRGNYGYTF
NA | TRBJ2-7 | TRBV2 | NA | TGTGCCAGCAGTGAAGCGCTTCTGGGCCACGAGCAGTACTTC | CASSEALLGHEQYF
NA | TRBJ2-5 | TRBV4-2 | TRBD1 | TGTGCCAGCAGCCCAAAACAGGGGCAAGAGACCCAGTACTTC | CASSPKQGQETQYF
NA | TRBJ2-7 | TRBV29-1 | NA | TGCAGCGTTGAGGATACAGGGCCCGATACCAAGCAGTACTTC | CSVEDTGPDTKQYF
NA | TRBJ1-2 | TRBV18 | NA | TGTGCCAGCTCACCTTCGGCGGCAGGGGTGGACGGAGATGGCTACACCTTC | CASSPSAAGVDGDGYTF
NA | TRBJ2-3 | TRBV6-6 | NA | TGTGCCAGCAGTCGGGACTCTGATACGCAGTATTTT | CASSRDSDTQYF
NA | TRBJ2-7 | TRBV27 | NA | TGTGCCACCCCAACCTACGAGCAGTACTTC | CATPTYEQYF
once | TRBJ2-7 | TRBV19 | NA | TGTGCCAGTAGTACCGGGATGAACTACGAGCAGTACTTC | CASSTGMNYEQYF
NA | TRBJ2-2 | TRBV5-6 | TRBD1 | TGTGCCAGCAGCGAGGGACAGATCACCGGGGAGCTGTTTTTT | CASSEGQITGELFF
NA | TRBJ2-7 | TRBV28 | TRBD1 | TGTGCCAGCCGAGGACAGGGTTACGAGCAGTACTTC | CASRGQGYEQYF